This paragraph reports one TCR beta chain. This sample was included in a study of OX40 agonist ivuxolimab in advanced cancers. The CDR3 runs to 11 residues. Trimming removed 0 bases from V and 5 bases from J, with 2 bases in between. Germline V gene sequence: CDR1 MNHEY, CDR2 SVGAGI. Clones were sequenced by immunoSEQ multiplex PCR, and TCRdb holds only the in-frame ones, with some missing. The sample contains about 35,000 clones, 92% of which appear only once. The investigators sampled blood at baseline, at cycle 4 day 1, and at cycle 7 day 1. The V and J genes are TRBV6-5 and TRBJ2-7; no definite D call. Sequenced material: CD4+ or CD8+ T cells sorted from blood, taken in a trial of the OX40 agonist ivuxolimab. This TCR came from an adult with an advanced solid tumor such as melanoma, head and neck, liver or kidney cancer. CDR3 amino acids: CASSYSNEQYF. The CDR3 region has the DNA TGTGCCAGCAGTTACTCGAACGAGCAGTACTTC.